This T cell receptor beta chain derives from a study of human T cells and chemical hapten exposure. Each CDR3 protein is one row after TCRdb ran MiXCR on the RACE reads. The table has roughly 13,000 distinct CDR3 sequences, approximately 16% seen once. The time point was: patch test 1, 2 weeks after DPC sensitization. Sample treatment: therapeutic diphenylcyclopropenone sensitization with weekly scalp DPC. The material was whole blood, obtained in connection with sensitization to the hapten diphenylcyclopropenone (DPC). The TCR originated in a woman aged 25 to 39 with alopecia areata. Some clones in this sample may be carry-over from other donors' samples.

The CDR3 reads CASSLMAAETQYF. The CDR3 nucleotides read TGTGCCAGCAGCCTCATGGCAGCCGAGACCCAGTACTTC. The chain recombines TRBV7-3 with TRBJ2-5; D gene ambiguous. CDR1 and CDR2 from the germline V gene are SGHTA and FQGTGA. Trimming removed 5 bases at V and 5 bases at J, with 12 bases between. The CDR3 sequence is 13 residues long.